These T cell receptor beta chains were read from a single sample in a study of T cells in tuberculosis. Repertoires were generated with immunoSEQ multiplex PCR, while TCRdb's copy carries only in-frame clones and drops some. Of approximately 57,000 clones listed, approximately 91% were seen once; the top ten hold 20% to 25%. The specimen sequenced was CD1b-GMM tetramer-negative cells sorted from PBMCs. The receptors shown here come from an adult woman with latent tuberculosis. Both conserved end residues are part of each CDR3. A D gene is named only where the DNA matches it firmly. Size is stated for part of the rows, as once, few or many counts, or as a class when the clone is expanded.

>TRBJ1-1|TRBV2|TRBD1|-
CASRGTEVSEAFF
TGTGCCAGCAGGGGGACAGAGGTCTCTGAAGCTTTCTTT
>TRBJ1-5|TRBV6-4|TRBD1|once
CASSWGQGARNQPQHF
TGTGCCAGCAGTTGGGGTCAGGGGGCCCGCAATCAGCCCCAGCATTTT
>TRBJ1-1|TRBV7-8|-|-
CASSLWQREAFF
TGTGCCAGCAGCTTATGGCAAAGAGAAGCTTTCTTT
>TRBJ1-1|TRBV19|-|-
CASSMRQITNTEAFF
TGTGCCAGTAGTATGAGGCAGATTACGAACACTGAAGCTTTCTTT
>TRBJ1-2|TRBV28|TRBD1|-
CASGDGTALYGYTF
TGTGCCAGCGGTGACGGGACAGCCCTTTATGGCTACACCTTC
>TRBJ1-1|TRBV30|TRBD1|-
CAWSPGGSTEAFF
TGTGCCTGGAGTCCAGGGGGGAGCACTGAAGCTTTCTTT
>TRBJ1-2|TRBV11-2|-|-
CASSSTAGPNYGYTF
TGTGCCAGCAGCTCAACGGCGGGGCCAAACTATGGCTACACCTTC
>TRBJ2-3|TRBV18|TRBD2|-
CASSPGTSGTDTQYF
TGTGCCAGCTCACCGGGGACTAGCGGGACAGATACGCAGTATTTT
>TRBJ2-1|TRBV27|-|-
CASTRASRDNSYNEQFF
TGTGCCAGCACCCGAGCCTCTCGGGATAACTCCTACAATGAGCAGTTCTTC
>TRBJ1-2|TRBV9|TRBD1|-
CASSMRQGWGYTF
TGTGCCAGCAGCATGCGACAGGGGTGGGGCTACACCTTC
>TRBJ2-7|TRBV25-1|-|-
CASRTAGSYEQYF
TGTGCCAGCAGGACCGCAGGATCCTACGAGCAGTACTTC
>TRBJ2-7|TRBV5-4|TRBD2|-
CASSTVPVGGSYEQYF
TGTGCCAGCAGCACCGTACCGGTGGGGGGGTCCTACGAGCAGTACTTC
>TRBJ2-3|TRBV7-3|-|-
CASSLVTGNTDTQYF
TGTGCCAGCAGCTTAGTTACCGGGAACACAGATACGCAGTATTTT
>TRBJ2-7|TRBV28|-|-
CASSLWGTWVSSYEQYF
TGTGCCAGCAGTTTATGGGGGACATGGGTAAGCTCCTACGAGCAGTACTTC
>TRBJ1-5|TRBV4-1|-|once
CASSHHTGNQPQHF
TGCGCCAGCAGCCACCATACAGGGAATCAGCCCCAGCATTTT
>TRBJ2-5|TRBV4-3|TRBD2|-
CASSQDGGVTSGTQYF
TGCGCCAGCAGCCAAGATGGGGGGGTTACATCGGGGACCCAGTACTTC
>TRBJ1-2|TRBV18|-|once
CASSRGQYYGYTF
TGTGCCAGCTCTCGCGGACAGTACTATGGCTACACCTTC
>TRBJ2-1|TRBV27|TRBD1|once
CASSRGTGVANEQFF
TGTGCCAGCAGCCGTGGGACAGGGGTAGCAAATGAGCAGTTCTTC
>TRBJ2-5|TRBV7-2|-|-
CASSLVGGFGQETQYF
TGTGCCAGCAGCTTAGTGGGAGGCTTCGGCCAAGAGACCCAGTACTTC
>TRBJ1-1|TRBV29-1|TRBD1|-
CSVARTGSTEAFF
TGCAGCGTTGCCCGGACAGGAAGCACTGAAGCTTTCTTT
>TRBJ2-1|TRBV27|TRBD2|-
CASTPSAGAYNEQFF
TGTGCCAGCACCCCTTCAGCGGGAGCTTACAATGAGCAGTTCTTC
>TRBJ2-7|TRBV6-6|TRBD2|-
CASSPLAGGQYF
TGTGCCAGCAGCCCCTTAGCGGGGGGGCAGTACTTC
>TRBJ2-5|TRBV5-8|-|-
CATTFGLQQETQYF
TGTGCCACCACCTTTGGGCTACAGCAAGAGACCCAGTACTTC
>TRBJ2-7|TRBV11-3|TRBD2|-
CASSFQGSLAGSYEQYF
TGTGCCAGCAGCTTCCAGGGGTCCCTAGCGGGGTCCTACGAGCAGTACTTC
>TRBJ2-5|TRBV5-6|-|-
CASSLVQGTQETQYF
TGTGCCAGCAGCTTGGTGCAGGGTACCCAAGAGACCCAGTACTTC
>TRBJ1-4|TRBV4-2|-|once
CASSQDSGVPPIRLFF
TGTGCCAGCAGCCAAGATTCGGGGGTTCCCCCGATAAGACTGTTTTTT
>TRBJ2-1|TRBV15|-|once
CATSRYFNEQFF
TGTGCCACCAGCAGATATTTTAATGAGCAGTTCTTC
>TRBJ2-5|TRBV30|TRBD2|-
CAWRTSGQETQYF
TGTGCCTGGAGAACTAGCGGCCAAGAGACCCAGTACTTC
>TRBJ1-1|TRBV5-1|-|-
CASRLQGWTEAFF
TGCGCCAGCAGACTACAGGGATGGACTGAAGCTTTCTTT
>TRBJ2-7|TRBV18|-|-
CASSPIDRIDSYEQYF
TGTGCCAGCTCACCAATAGACAGGATTGATTCCTACGAGCAGTACTTC
>TRBJ2-1|TRBV27|-|once
CASSLSSVSYNEQFF
TGTGCCAGCAGTTTATCTAGTGTCTCCTACAATGAGCAGTTCTTC
>TRBJ1-1|TRBV29-1|-|-
CSVMADSSEAFF
TGCAGCGTTATGGCGGACAGTTCTGAAGCTTTCTTT
>TRBJ2-7|TRBV2|TRBD1|once
CATTDRGVPYEQYF
TGTGCCACCACGGACAGGGGCGTACCCTACGAGCAGTACTTC
>TRBJ1-2|TRBV9|-|-
CACAGQSNYGYTF
TGTGCCTGCGCGGGGCAGTCTAACTATGGCTACACCTTC
>TRBJ1-2|TRBV4-3|TRBD1|-
CASSQEGQPQNYGYTF
TGCGCCAGCAGCCAAGAGGGACAGCCCCAGAACTATGGCTACACCTTC
>TRBJ2-1|TRBV5-4|-|-
CASSLPANEQFF
TGTGCCAGCAGCTTACCCGCGAATGAGCAGTTCTTC
>TRBJ1-5|TRBV7-6|-|-
CASSFRVNQPQHF
TGTGCCAGCAGCTTCAGGGTCAATCAGCCCCAGCATTTT
>TRBJ1-1|TRBV30|-|-
CAWIKNTEAFF
TGTGCCTGGATAAAGAACACTGAAGCTTTCTTT
>TRBJ1-2|TRBV28|-|-
CASRWGGDRGYTF
TGTGCCAGCAGATGGGGAGGGGATCGCGGCTACACCTTC
>TRBJ2-3|TRBV9|-|-
CASSETPAGRGIFTQYF
TGTGCCAGCAGCGAAACCCCGGCTGGACGGGGGATTTTTACGCAGTATTTT
>TRBJ2-7|TRBV6-5|-|-
CASRRGTQSYEQYF
TGTGCCAGCAGGCGCGGGACGCAGTCCTACGAGCAGTACTTC
>TRBJ2-1|TRBV6-1|TRBD2|-
CASTVLAGGVNEQFF
TGTGCCAGCACCGTCCTAGCGGGGGGCGTTAATGAGCAGTTCTTC
>TRBJ1-4|TRBV7-2|TRBD1|-
CASSFYRDRGYRTNEKLFF
TGTGCCAGCAGCTTTTACCGGGACAGGGGGTATAGAACTAATGAAAAACTGTTTTTT
>TRBJ1-4|TRBV2|-|-
CASSDLWSQGNEKLFF
TGTGCCAGCAGTGACCTTTGGAGTCAGGGAAATGAAAAACTGTTTTTT
>TRBJ1-5|TRBV6-6|-|-
CASSPGQNNQPQHF
TGTGCCAGCAGCCCCGGACAGAACAATCAGCCCCAGCATTTT
>TRBJ1-1|TRBV4-2|TRBD1|once
CASSQELRGPTEAFF
TGTGCCAGCAGCCAAGAGCTCAGGGGGCCCACTGAAGCTTTCTTT
>TRBJ1-2|TRBV29-1|TRBD1|-
CSVRTGSYGYTF
TGCAGCGTCCGGACAGGGAGCTATGGCTACACCTTC
>TRBJ2-5|TRBV7-6|-|-
CAIIRSAAQYF
TGTGCCATTATTAGGTCGGCGGCCCAGTACTTC
>TRBJ1-5|TRBV12-5|-|-
CASGPAGTKVNQPQHF
TGTGCTAGTGGTCCCGCCGGGACAAAGGTCAATCAGCCCCAGCATTTT